Below, 18 T cell receptor beta chains from the same sample are listed, as sequenced in a study of CD8 T cells in ankylosing spondylitis. TCRdb analysed the 5' RACE reads with MiXCR anew, one entry per CDR3 protein. The sample shows 250,000 to 350,000 distinct CDR3 sequences, about a fifth of them seen only once. Sequencing was carried out using blood, either unsorted or a sorted T cell fraction (not recorded which). These receptors originate from a female donor with ankylosing spondylitis or in good health (not recorded which).

V gene TRBV20-1 combines with J gene TRBJ2-2, with D unresolved. Germline-derived CDR1 and CDR2 are DFQATT and SNEGSKA (reference sequence). Trimming left V 3 bases short and J 2 bases short, with 13 bases between. The CDR3 consists of 15 residues. For the CDR3, the DNA is TGCAGTGCTAGGAAAGGAGCGAGTAACACCGGGGAGCTGTTTTTT. Amino acids: CSARKGASNTGELFF.

This clonotype was seen more than once but under ten times. The V and J genes are TRBV20-1 and TRBJ2-3; the match to TRBD1 covers 8 bases. The CDR3 sequence is 15 residues long. Germline CDR1 and CDR2: DFQATT and SNEGSKA (reference sequence). The trim removed 5 bases at V and 0 bases at J, leaving 7 bases unmatched. The CDR3 here is CSASPGTGSTDTQYF. Here the CDR3 DNA reads TGCAGTGCTTCTCCCGGGACAGGCAGCACAGATACGCAGTATTTT.

This clonotype was seen only a few times. This chain joins TRBV25-1 and TRBJ2-7; D gene unclear. The CDR3 is 13 residues long. Trimming took off 5 bases at V and 2 bases at J, with 10 bases between the two ends. CDR1 and CDR2 (germline): MGHDK, SYGVNS. The CDR3 loop reads CASSTTATYEQYF. CDR3 DNA: TGTGCCAGCAGTACTACAGCCACCTACGAGCAGTACTTC.

This clonotype was observed a handful of times. V usage is TRBV20-1 and J usage is TRBJ2-1; TRBD2 might be the D (6 bases). Germline-derived CDR1 and CDR2 are DFQATT and SNEGSKA (reference sequence). V was shortened by 3 bases and J by 2 bases, with 14 bases between the two germline ends. There are 15 residues in the CDR3. The CDR3 DNA follows: TGCAGTGCTAGCGGGAGAAGCGGTACCTACAATGAGCAGTTCTTC. Protein product: CSASGRSGTYNEQFF.

The count of this clonotype is one. This chain joins TRBV25-1 and TRBJ2-7; possible D gene TRBD2, 6 bases. The CDR3 is 13 amino acids. V lost 5 bases and J 7 bases, leaving 15 bases between the germline ends. The V gene's germline CDR1 is MGHDK and CDR2 SYGVNS. CDR3 amino acids: CASSTPGAGEQYF. CDR3 nucleotide sequence: TGTGCCAGCAGTACTCCGGGAGCCGGGGAGCAGTACTTC.

This chain uses TRBV5-1 with TRBJ2-5; no definite D call. The germline V and J ends were trimmed by 1 base and 5 bases, with 9 bases remaining between them. CDR1 and CDR2 from the germline V gene are SGHRS and YFSETQ. This CDR3 is 13 amino acids long. Here the CDR3 DNA reads TGCGCCAGCAGCTTGATGGCCCCGGAGACCCAGTACTTC. Its translation: CASSLMAPETQYF.

The chain combines TRBV7-2 with TRBJ2-3; 16 bases are a match to TRBD2. J was trimmed by 2 bases and V by 5 bases; bases with no gene match: 4. The germline V gene has CDR1 SGHTA and CDR2 FQGNSA. The CDR3 has 17 residues. The CDR3 sequence: CASSKGLAGGYTDTQYF. The CDR3 bases are TGTGCCAGCAGCAAGGGACTAGCGGGAGGGTACACAGATACGCAGTATTTT.

This clonotype was observed a few times. The V call is TRBV20-1, the J call TRBJ2-1; 10 nucleotides line up with TRBD2. Germline CDR1 is DFQATT and CDR2 is SNEGSKA (reference sequence). V gave up 1 base and J gave up 4 bases; unmatched junction bases: 10. This CDR3 region has 17 residues. Here the CDR3 DNA reads TGCAGTGCTAGAGCCCCTAGCGGGAGTCTGATATACAATGAGCAGTTCTTC. Translating it yields CSARAPSGSLIYNEQFF.

This clonotype was counted only a few times. V gene TRBV18 combines with J gene TRBJ2-7, with D maybe TRBD2 (6 bases). Germline CDR1 KGHSH, CDR2 LQKENI. Trimming took 5 bases from V and 3 from J, leaving 14 bases between them. CDR3 size: 14 residues. The DNA of the CDR3 is TGTGCCAGCTCATCACAGCGGGTGGTCTACGAGCAGTACTTC. It is translated as CASSSQRVVYEQYF.

This clonotype came up a few times. The rearrangement joins TRBV11-2 to TRBJ2-2; D not certain. The CDR3 runs 13 residues. The germline CDR1 and CDR2 sequences are SGHAT and FQNNGV. Between the trimmed V and J ends, which lost 2 bases and 7 bases, there was a span of 8 bases. The CDR3 loop reads CASSLSGYGELFF. The CDR3 DNA sequence: TGTGCCAGCAGCTTATCCGGGTACGGGGAGCTGTTTTTT.

The chain is built from TRBV3-1 and TRBJ2-1; TRBD1 matches at 11 bases. The V and J ends lost 4 bases and 3 bases, in that order; junction bases with no gene match: 5. The V gene's germline CDR1 is LGHDT and CDR2 YNNKEL (reference sequence). This CDR3 spans 16 amino acids. CDR3 DNA sequence: TGTGCCAGCAGCCGCGGGGGGACAGGGGGCTACAATGAGCAGTTCTTC. Translating it yields CASSRGGTGGYNEQFF.

V gene TRBV7-2 combines with J gene TRBJ1-1; the D gene is possibly TRBD1 (5 bases). Per the germline V gene, CDR1 is SGHTA and CDR2 is FQGNSA. V lost 4 bases and J 10 bases, leaving 10 bases between the germline ends. The CDR3 consists of 11 residues. CDR3 sequence: CASSYGGIAFF. As DNA, the CDR3 is TGTGCCAGCAGCTACGGGGGGATAGCTTTCTTT.

The V and J genes are TRBV4-1 and TRBJ2-7; D not resolved. The germline V and J ends were trimmed by 0 bases and 0 bases, with 12 bases remaining between them. Germline V gene sequence: CDR1 MGHRA, CDR2 YSYEKL. The CDR3 sequence is 16 residues long. DNA of the CDR3: TGCGCCAGCAGCCAAGATTGGCGGTTATTCTCCTACGAGCAGTACTTC. Translating it yields CASSQDWRLFSYEQYF.

In this sample, this clonotype turned up a few times. The chain has TRBV7-2 and TRBJ2-1; tentatively, D is TRBD2 (6 bases). The CDR3 runs to 15 residues. Between the trimmed V and J ends, which lost 2 bases and 5 bases, there was a span of 13 bases. Germline CDR1 SGHTA, CDR2 FQGNSA. CDR3 protein: CASSLSTSRNNEQFF. Written as DNA, the CDR3 is TGTGCCAGCAGCTTAAGTACTAGCCGAAACAATGAGCAGTTCTTC.

This clonotype was picked up a small number of times. The rearrangement uses TRBV20-1 and TRBJ2-7; weak D call: TRBD2 (5 bases). The length of the CDR3 is 12 residues. Germline CDR1 DFQATT, CDR2 SNEGSKA (reference sequence). V lost 1 base and J 2 bases, leaving 6 bases between the germline ends. This CDR3 is CSARGAAYEQYF. CDR3 nucleotides: TGCAGTGCTAGAGGAGCGGCCTACGAGCAGTACTTC.

This clonotype was detected a few times. The J gene is TRBJ2-5, the V gene TRBV20-1; D remains unclear. CDR3 length: 12 residues. Trimming pared 3 bases from V and 5 bases from J, leaving 10 bases between. Germline values: CDR1 DFQATT, CDR2 SNEGSKA (reference sequence). CDR3 nucleotide sequence: TGCAGTGCTAGGGCTGAAGTGGAGACCCAGTACTTC. Its translation is CSARAEVETQYF.

This clonotype came up a few times. The chain has TRBV7-2 and TRBJ2-1; 11 positions match TRBD2. J was trimmed by 14 bases and V by 1 base; bases with no gene match: 4. Germline V CDR1 and CDR2: SGHTA, FQGNSA. The CDR3 loop spans 13 amino acids. The DNA of the CDR3 is TGTGCCAGCAGCTTAGTTATAGCGGGAGGGAAGTTCTTC. This codes for CASSLVIAGGKFF.

This clonotype has more than one count but fewer than ten. V usage is TRBV20-1 and J usage is TRBJ2-1; 7 bases line up with TRBD2. The length of the CDR3 is 15 residues. With 5 bases clipped from V and 4 bases from J, the junction kept 11 bases outside the gene matches. CDR1 DFQATT and CDR2 SNEGSKA come from the germline V gene (reference sequence). CDR3 sequence (DNA): TGCAGTGCTCCGCCGGCCGGACTAGGGTACAATGAGCAGTTCTTC. Its translation: CSAPPAGLGYNEQFF.